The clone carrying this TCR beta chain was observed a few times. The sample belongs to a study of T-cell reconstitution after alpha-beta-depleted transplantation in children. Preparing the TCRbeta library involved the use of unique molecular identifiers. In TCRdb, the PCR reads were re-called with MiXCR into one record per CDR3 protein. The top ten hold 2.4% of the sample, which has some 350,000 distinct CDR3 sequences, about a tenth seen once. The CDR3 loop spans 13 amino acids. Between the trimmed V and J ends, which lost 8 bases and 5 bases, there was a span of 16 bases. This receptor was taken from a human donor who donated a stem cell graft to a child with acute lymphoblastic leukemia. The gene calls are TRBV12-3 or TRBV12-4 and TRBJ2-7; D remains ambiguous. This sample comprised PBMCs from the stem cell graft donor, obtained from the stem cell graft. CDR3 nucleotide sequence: TGTGCCAGCCAAGTTCGCGCGGACCACGAGCAGTACTTC. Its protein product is CASQVRADHEQYF.